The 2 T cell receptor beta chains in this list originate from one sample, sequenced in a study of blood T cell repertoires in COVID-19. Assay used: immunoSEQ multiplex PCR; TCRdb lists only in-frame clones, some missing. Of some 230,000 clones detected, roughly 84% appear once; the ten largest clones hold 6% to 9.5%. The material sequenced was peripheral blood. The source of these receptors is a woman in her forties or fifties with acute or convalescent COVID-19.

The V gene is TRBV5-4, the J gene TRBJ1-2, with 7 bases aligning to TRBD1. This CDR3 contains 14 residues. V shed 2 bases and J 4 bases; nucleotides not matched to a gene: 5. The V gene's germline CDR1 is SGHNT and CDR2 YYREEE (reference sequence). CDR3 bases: TGTGCCAGCAGCTTTGTAGGGGACAGCTATGGCTACACCTTC. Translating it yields CASSFVGDSYGYTF.

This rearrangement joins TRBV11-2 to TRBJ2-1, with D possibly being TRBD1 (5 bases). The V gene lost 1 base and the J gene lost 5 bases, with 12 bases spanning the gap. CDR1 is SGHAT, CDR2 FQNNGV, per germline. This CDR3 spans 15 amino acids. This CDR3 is CASSLGQGNNNEQFF. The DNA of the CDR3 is TGTGCCAGCAGCTTAGGGCAGGGTAATAACAATGAGCAGTTCTTC.